A selection of T cell receptor beta chains follows, all from one sample in a study of T cells in Graves' hyperthyroidism and ophthalmopathy. TCRdb processed the multiplex PCR reads anew with MiXCR; each CDR3 protein has one entry. Among roughly 720,000 distinct CDR3 sequences listed, about 18% were seen once. Sequencing was carried out using blood. All receptors derive from a man aged 45-65 years with Graves' hyperthyroidism. The CDR3 runs from the conserved cysteine through the conserved F or W. The D gene is left open where the match is weak. A row's size may be missing; if present it is once, few, many or a size class.

v_gene,len,abundance,d_gene,j_gene,CDR3nt,CDR3aa
TRBV7-9,14,.,.,TRBJ2-3,TGTGCCAGCAGCAGTCTACGTACGGCAGATACGCAGTATTTT,CASSSLRTADTQYF
TRBV10-3,15,few,TRBD2,TRBJ2-3,TGTGCCATCAGTTTTGCGGGGGGAAACACAGATACGCAGTATTTT,CAISFAGGNTDTQYF
TRBV2,15,many,.,TRBJ1-1,TGTGCCAGCAGAGAAGCCGGGACGGCGAACACTGAAGCTTTCTTT,CASREAGTANTEAFF
TRBV28,15,many,.,TRBJ1-4,TGTGCCAGCAGTCCCGAAACGGGACCTTGGGAAAAACTGTTTTTT,CASSPETGPWEKLFF
TRBV28,13,many,.,TRBJ1-6,TGTGCCAGCAGTTTTCGGACCGGAAAGGTCCTCCACTTT,CASSFRTGKVLHF
TRBV6-1,13,few,.,TRBJ1-4,TGTGCCAGCAGTAGAGATGGTAATGAAAAACTGTTTTTT,CASSRDGNEKLFF
TRBV5-1,19,few,.,TRBJ2-1,TGCGCCAGCAGCTTGGCCGAATTTGGCGAGGGATCCACCTACAATGAGCAGTTCTTC,CASSLAEFGEGSTYNEQFF
TRBV19,16,many,.,TRBJ2-5,TGTGCCAGTAGTCTCTCGGGACCGCCGTACCAAGAGACCCAGTACTTC,CASSLSGPPYQETQYF
TRBV7-2,13,many,.,TRBJ1-6,TGTGCCAGCAGCGAAAGTAGAGAATCACCCCTCCACTTT,CASSESRESPLHF
TRBV29-1,13,many,TRBD2,TRBJ2-7,TGCAGCGCTAGCGGGCGGGAGGACTACGAGCAGTACTTC,CSASGREDYEQYF
TRBV29-1,12,.,.,TRBJ2-7,TGCAGCGCTGCTAGCAGCTCCTACGAGCAGTACTTC,CSAASSSYEQYF
TRBV29-1,17,many,.,TRBJ2-1,TGCAGCGTTGAGAAGCAAGGAAGATTGAGCTCCTACAATGAGCAGTTCTTC,CSVEKQGRLSSYNEQFF
TRBV7-2,11,.,.,TRBJ2-3,TGTGCCAGCAGCACCGGGGATACGCAGTATTTT,CASSTGDTQYF
TRBV7-9,15,many,.,TRBJ2-7,TGTGCCAGCAGCTTACGCCCAAATTGGGGCTACGAGCAGTACTTC,CASSLRPNWGYEQYF
TRBV7-9,18,.,.,TRBJ2-1,TGTGCCAGCAGTTACAAAGGGGGGATATATAAGTTTACCAATGAGCAGTTCTTC,CASSYKGGIYKFTNEQFF
TRBV7-2,14,many,.,TRBJ2-5,TGTGCCAGCAGCTCCAACTGGGGGAAAGAGACCCAGTACTTC,CASSSNWGKETQYF
TRBV6-2/TRBV6-3,15,.,.,TRBJ2-1,TGTGCCAGCAATAGTTGGGGGGTCTCCTACAATGAGCAGTTCTTC,CASNSWGVSYNEQFF
TRBV12-5,16,.,TRBD2,TRBJ2-1,TGTGCTAGTGGTTTGAGAGTAGTGGGGGGGACCAATGAGCAGTTCTTC,CASGLRVVGGTNEQFF
TRBV30,17,.,.,TRBJ2-3,TGTGCCTGGAGCGTCTTTTATGGGAGGAGAAGCACAGATACGCAGTATTTT,CAWSVFYGRRSTDTQYF
TRBV2,14,few,TRBD2,TRBJ2-7,TGTGCCAGCAGACTAGCGGGAGGGCCGGCCGAGCAGTACTTC,CASRLAGGPAEQYF
TRBV6-1,18,.,TRBD1,TRBJ2-5,TGTGCCAGCAGTGAAGTGGGACAGGGATCGCAGCTTCAAGAGACCCAGTACTTC,CASSEVGQGSQLQETQYF
TRBV27,14,few,TRBD1,TRBJ2-7,TGTGCCAGCAGTTGGGACAGGGAAGGCTACGAGCAGTACTTC,CASSWDREGYEQYF
TRBV5-8,17,many,TRBD1,TRBJ2-1,TGTGCCAGCAGCTTCGACACCCGGGACAGTATCGACAATGAGCAGTTCTTC,CASSFDTRDSIDNEQFF
TRBV20-1,14,few,.,TRBJ2-1,TGCAGTGCTAGAGCCGATAGCGACTACAATGAGCAGTTCTTC,CSARADSDYNEQFF
TRBV28,15,many,.,TRBJ1-1,TGTGCCAGCAGTTTATCCCAGGGCCCGGGGACTGAAGCTTTCTTT,CASSLSQGPGTEAFF
TRBV11-2,16,many,TRBD1,TRBJ1-5,TGTGCCAGCAGCTTGACAGGGGCTTTTTCAGATCAGCCCCAGCATTTT,CASSLTGAFSDQPQHF
TRBV27,16,many,.,TRBJ2-2,TGTGCCAGCAGTTTTGGAGGAATACCGAACACCGGGGAGCTGTTTTTT,CASSFGGIPNTGELFF
TRBV5-1,14,many,.,TRBJ1-2,TGCGCCAGCAGCTTGGGAGTGCCAAACTATGGCTACACCTTC,CASSLGVPNYGYTF
TRBV7-2,16,many,TRBD1,TRBJ2-7,TGTGCCAGCAGCTTATGGACAGGTCCCATCTCCTACGAGCAGTACTTC,CASSLWTGPISYEQYF
TRBV28,12,few,.,TRBJ2-1,TGTGCTCTCACAGGGACCTACAATGAGCAGTTCTTC,CALTGTYNEQFF
TRBV29-1,10,.,.,TRBJ2-7,TGCAGCGTTTGGGGATACGAGCAGTACTTC,CSVWGYEQYF
TRBV7-3,12,many,.,TRBJ2-2,TGTGCCAGCAGCCCTAGGGACGGGGAGCTGTTTTTT,CASSPRDGELFF
TRBV19,14,.,TRBD2,TRBJ2-7,TGTGCCAGTAGGACTAGCGGGAGGCTCTCCGAGCAGTACTTC,CASRTSGRLSEQYF
TRBV27,12,many,.,TRBJ2-7,TGTGCCAGCAGTTTCACCTCCTACGAGCAGTACTTC,CASSFTSYEQYF